This TCR beta chain was sequenced during a study of radiation and T cells in renal cell carcinoma. This CDR3 has 16 residues. V shed 3 bases and J shed 0 bases, with 11 bases lying between them. Germline assignment: CDR1 LNHDA and CDR2 SQIVND (reference sequence). Documented time point: blood 4 weeks post-SBRT, at nephrectomy. Treatment specified: 15 Gy SBRT to primary tumor, nephrectomy 4 weeks later. Libraries were prepared by immunoSEQ multiplex PCR; TCRdb keeps only in-frame clonotypes and omits some of them. The sample gives around 100,000 clones, more than 65% of which show up once; 7.2% is in the top ten.

The sequence came from a man aged 55 to 70 with renal cell carcinoma. This chain links TRBV19 with TRBJ2-2; D is perhaps TRBD1 or TRBD2 (5 bases each). Sequences were derived from blood, sampled from a patient whose treatment included radiotherapy and nephrectomy. In nucleotides, the CDR3 is TGTGCCAGTAGTATTCAGGGAGCAGCGAACACCGGGGAGCTGTTTTTT. This gives the protein CASSIQGAANTGELFF.